The 22 T cell receptor beta chains reported below all come from one sample, sequenced in a study of blood T cell repertoires in COVID-19. The protocol was immunoSEQ multiplex PCR, while the TCRdb copy is restricted to in-frame clones and leaves out a portion. This repertoire shows 81,000 or so clones, 86% found once; its top ten account for about 8.5%. Sequenced sample: peripheral blood. The source of these receptors is a man aged 50 to 60 with active COVID-19.

The gene calls are TRBV11-3 and TRBJ2-7; 9 bases agree with TRBD1. The CDR3 consists of 15 residues. The V gene end was trimmed by 5 bases and the J gene end by 4 bases; junction bases not matched to a gene: 9. Per the germline V gene, CDR1 is SGHNT and CDR2 is YENEEA. CDR3 sequence (DNA): TGTGCCAGCAGCATCGGGACAGGGTATGAGTACGAGCAGTACTTC. The encoded protein is CASSIGTGYEYEQYF.

This chain uses TRBV27 with TRBJ2-4; D possibly corresponds to TRBD2 (5 bases). The CDR3 has 15 amino acids. Germline-derived CDR1 and CDR2 are MNHEY and SMNVEV (reference sequence). V was shortened by 5 bases and J by 1 base, with 12 bases between the two germline ends. CDR3 loop: CASSGLGRAKNIQYF. Here the CDR3 DNA reads TGTGCCAGCAGTGGACTTGGGCGGGCCAAAAACATTCAGTACTTC.

The gene calls are TRBV7-2 and TRBJ1-6; the D gene is possibly TRBD1 (5 bases). The V gene's germline CDR1 is SGHTA and CDR2 FQGNSA. Trimming stripped 4 bases from V and 10 bases from J, with 17 bases between. The CDR3 spans 15 residues. DNA of the CDR3: TGTGCCAGCAGCTCTAGGGGCCAGGGCCGCTCACCCCTCCACTTT. Translation: CASSSRGQGRSPLHF.

This chain links TRBV20-1 with TRBJ2-7, with TRBD1 identical over 11 bases. The CDR3 covers 15 residues. Germline CDR1 is DFQATT and CDR2 is SNEGSKA (reference sequence). Trimming at V came to 3 bases and at J to 1 base, leaving 5 bases not matched to a gene. CDR3 sequence: CSASPGQGASYEQYF. CDR3 DNA sequence: TGCAGTGCTAGTCCTGGACAGGGGGCATCCTACGAGCAGTACTTC.

The gene calls are TRBV7-2 and TRBJ1-3; TRBD1 matches 9 bases. The CDR3 length is 15 residues. V lost 5 bases, J lost 3 bases, and 5 bases stayed unmatched. The V gene's germline CDR1 is SGHTA and CDR2 FQGNSA. CDR3 protein: CASSGQGLSGNTIYF. The DNA of the CDR3 is TGTGCCAGCAGCGGACAGGGGTTAAGTGGAAACACCATATATTTT.

The rearrangement joins TRBV5-6 to TRBJ1-1; D might be TRBD1 (5 bases). This CDR3 region has 15 residues. Trimming removed 0 bases at V and 10 bases at J, with 19 bases between. Germline loops: CDR1 SGHDT, CDR2 YYEEEE. The CDR3 reads CASSLEGALPVGAFF. Here the CDR3 DNA reads TGTGCCAGCAGCTTGGAAGGGGCTCTCCCAGTAGGAGCTTTCTTT.

CDR3 region: CASGFEGGGVANYGYTF. In DNA, the CDR3 is TGTGCTAGTGGTTTCGAGGGGGGAGGGGTCGCTAACTATGGCTACACCTTC. This rearrangement joins TRBV12-5 to TRBJ1-2; TRBD1 might be the D (6 bases). CDR1 and CDR2 (germline): LGHNT, FRNRAP. Trimming took off 3 bases at V and 0 bases at J, with 17 bases between the two ends. The CDR3 runs to 17 residues.

This chain connects TRBV9 to TRBJ1-2; unclear D gene. V gave up 1 base and J gave up 7 bases, with 17 bases separating them. This CDR3 has 15 amino acids. The germline V gene has CDR1 SGDLS and CDR2 YYNGEE. The chain's CDR3 is CASSVKSPSISGYTF. In nucleotides, the CDR3 is TGTGCCAGCAGCGTAAAGTCACCCAGTATTTCTGGCTACACCTTC. The full variable domain, completed using reference TRBV9 and TRBJ1-2, is DSGVTQTPKHLITATGQRVTLRCSPRSGDLSVYWYQQSLDQGLQFLIQYYNGEERAKGNILERFSAQQFPDLHSELNLSSLELGDSALYFCASSVKSPSISGYTFGSGTRLTVV.

This clone was seen only once. This sequence joins TRBV18 and TRBJ1-3; 7 positions agree with TRBD1. The CDR3 is 17 amino acids. Trimming removed 2 bases from V and 0 bases from J; junction bases left unmatched: 7. Germline CDR1 KGHSH, CDR2 LQKENI. DNA for the CDR3: TGTGCCAGCTCACCAATCAGGGGGAAGGACTCTGGAAACACCATATATTTT. Protein product: CASSPIRGKDSGNTIYF.

The chain is built from TRBV30 and TRBJ2-2; D might be TRBD1 (5 bases). V was clipped by 4 bases and J by 1 base, with 10 bases between them. Germline V CDR1 and CDR2: GTSNPN, SVGIG (reference sequence). This CDR3 comprises 14 residues. The CDR3, as DNA: TGTGCCTGGATCTTGGGGCAGAACACCGGGGAGCTGTTTTTT. Translated, it gives CAWILGQNTGELFF.

This chain connects TRBV2 to TRBJ1-5; D is perhaps TRBD1 (6 bases). Trimming pared 5 bases from V and 3 bases from J, leaving 11 bases between. CDR1 is SNHLY and CDR2 is FYNNEI in the germline V gene. This CDR3 has 14 amino acids. The DNA for the CDR3 is TGTGCCAGCAGTCAAACAGGGAACAATCAGCCCCAGCATTTT. As protein: CASSQTGNNQPQHF.

The chain joins TRBV5-5 to TRBJ2-1, with 11 bases fitting TRBD2. The CDR3 is 15 amino acids. The V gene's germline CDR1 is SGHKS and CDR2 YYEKEE (reference sequence). After removal of 5 bases from V and 4 bases from J, the junction contained 5 bases not matched to a gene. CDR3 bases: TGTGCCAGCAGGACGGGACTAGCGGAATACAATGAGCAGTTCTTC. This translates into CASRTGLAEYNEQFF. Together with reference TRBV5-5 and TRBJ2-1, the CDR3 gives the full variable domain: DAGVTQSPTHLIKTRGQQVTLRCSPISGHKSVSWYQQVLGQGPQFIFQYYEKEERGRGNFPDRFSARQFPNYSSELNVNALLLGDSALYLCASRTGLAEYNEQFFGPGTRLTVL.

The V gene is TRBV19, the J gene TRBJ2-7, with D perhaps matching TRBD1 (5 bases). The germline V and J ends were trimmed by 5 bases and 0 bases, with 14 bases remaining between them. The CDR3 has 15 residues. The germline V gene has CDR1 LNHDA and CDR2 SQIVND (reference sequence). In DNA form, the CDR3 reads TGTGCCAGTAGTGAAGGCAGGGCGGACTCCTACGAGCAGTACTTC. This sequence encodes CASSEGRADSYEQYF.

This chain uses TRBV28 with TRBJ1-2; a possible D gene is TRBD1 (6 bases). The CDR3 is 15 residues long. The germline V gene encodes CDR1 MDHEN and CDR2 SYDVKM. The V end lost 5 bases, the J end lost 6 bases, and 19 bases lay between the germline ends. The CDR3 loop reads CASSPGAYSAHGYTF. The CDR3 DNA follows: TGTGCCAGCAGTCCAGGGGCTTATTCGGCCCATGGCTACACCTTC.

V and J are TRBV6-2 or TRBV6-3 and TRBJ2-5, with 8 bases lining up with TRBD2. With V trimmed by 5 bases and J by 2 bases, 4 bases remained unmatched. Germline V gene lookup returns CDR1 MNHEY and CDR2 SVGEGT. The CDR3 covers 14 residues. In nucleotides, the CDR3 is TGTGCCAGCAGTATCGCGGGGGGTCAAGAGACCCAGTACTTC. This codes for CASSIAGGQETQYF.

The DNA for the CDR3 is TGTGCCAGCTCTATCCGACAGGGAGGCGATCAGCCCCAGCATTTT. Amino acid sequence: CASSIRQGGDQPQHF. The chain recombines TRBV18 with TRBJ1-5, with 7 nucleotides matching TRBD1. The CDR3 totals 15 residues. Unmatched junction bases numbered 10, after V lost 6 bases and J lost 5 bases. Germline CDR1 is KGHSH and CDR2 is LQKENI.

The genes are TRBV27 and TRBJ2-3, with TRBD2 matching 7 bases. J lost 4 bases, V lost 2 bases, and 15 bases had no gene match. Germline CDR1 MNHEY, CDR2 SMNVEV (reference sequence). The CDR3 length is 18 residues. Here the CDR3 reads CASSLRGNLAEGPDTQYF. In DNA, the CDR3 is TGTGCCAGCAGTTTACGAGGGAATCTAGCGGAGGGGCCAGATACGCAGTATTTT.

The CDR3 DNA sequence: TGCGCCAGCAGCCCGGGACTACGCACAGATACGCAGTATTTT. It codes for CASSPGLRTDTQYF. V usage is TRBV5-1 and J usage is TRBJ2-3; 7 positions match TRBD2. The CDR3 is 14 amino acids. Unmatched junction bases numbered 3, after V lost 4 bases and J lost 1 base. Germline loops: CDR1 SGHRS, CDR2 YFSETQ.

The chain uses TRBV4-3 and TRBJ1-1; 7 nucleotides agree with TRBD1. V lost 6 bases and J lost 1; bases outside the gene matches: 2. Germline values: CDR1 LGHNA, CDR2 YSLEER. The length of the CDR3 is 13 residues. CDR3 nucleotides: TGCGCCAGCAGAGACAGGGCGAACACTGAAGCTTTCTTT. This translates into CASRDRANTEAFF.

This clone was picked up one time. This sequence joins TRBV28 and TRBJ1-1, with no clear D. V dropped 4 bases and J dropped 4 bases, with 4 bases sitting between them. The CDR3 spans 11 residues. Germline assignment: CDR1 MDHEN and CDR2 SYDVKM. The CDR3 loop is CASSSITEAFF. The CDR3 DNA is TGTGCCAGCAGTTCTATCACTGAAGCTTTCTTT.

The V call is TRBV13, the J call TRBJ1-6; D uncertain. This CDR3 is built from 15 residues. V was clipped by 4 bases and J by 6 bases, with 13 bases between them. Germline CDR1 PRHDT, CDR2 FYEKMQ (reference sequence). The CDR3: CASSSRQAGNSPLHF. In DNA, the CDR3 is TGTGCCAGCAGCTCCCGGCAGGCGGGTAATTCACCCCTCCACTTT. Complete variable domain (other parts from reference TRBV13 and TRBJ1-6): AAGVIQSPRHLIKEKRETATLKCYPIPRHDTVYWYQQGPGQDPQFLISFYEKMQSDKGSIPDRFSAQQFSDYHSELNMSSLELGDSALYFCASSSRQAGNSPLHFGNGTRLTVT.

The J gene is TRBJ2-3, the V gene TRBV9; D might be TRBD2 (6 bases). The CDR3 length is 16 residues. In germline, CDR1 is SGDLS, CDR2 YYNGEE. V dropped 0 bases and J dropped 6 bases, with 17 bases sitting between them. The CDR3 bases are TGTGCCAGCAGCGTAGCCCCGGGACTTGAAGGGGATACGCAGTATTTT. This encodes CASSVAPGLEGDTQYF.